These T cell receptor beta chains were read from a single sample in a study of CD8+ T cells in alopecia areata. Method: immunoSEQ multiplex PCR; TCRdb's copy keeps in-frame clones and lacks some. The repertoire has some 200,000 clones, 58% of them found once; the top ten carry 10% to 15%. This material consisted of CD8+ T cells sorted from blood, taken at week 24, from a patient treated with tofacitinib. Source of these receptors: a human donor with alopecia areata. Both conserved end residues are part of each CDR3. A D gene is named only where the DNA matches it firmly. Clone sizes are given selectively: once, few, many, or a class where the clone is expanded.

j_call: TRBJ1-2
clone_size: -
d_call: TRBD1
cdr3_length: 15
v_call: TRBV9
cdr3_aa: CASSEGTGDLYGYTF
cdr3_nt: TGTGCCAGCAGCGAGGGGACAGGGGACCTATATGGCTACACCTTC

j_call: TRBJ2-7
clone_size: few
d_call: -
cdr3_length: 14
v_call: TRBV6-6
cdr3_aa: CASTGGTNSYEQYF
cdr3_nt: TGTGCCAGCACCGGAGGGACAAACTCCTACGAGCAGTACTTC

j_call: TRBJ1-5
clone_size: once
d_call: -
cdr3_length: 13
v_call: TRBV7-6
cdr3_aa: CASSLGGEQPQHF
cdr3_nt: TGTGCCAGCAGCTTAGGGGGGGAGCAGCCCCAGCATTTT

j_call: TRBJ1-1
clone_size: few
d_call: -
cdr3_length: 17
v_call: TRBV9
cdr3_aa: CASSASAPPGVNTEAFF
cdr3_nt: TGTGCCAGCAGCGCATCAGCCCCTCCGGGAGTGAACACTGAAGCTTTCTTT

j_call: TRBJ1-2
clone_size: -
d_call: -
cdr3_length: 13
v_call: TRBV7-8
cdr3_aa: CASSHPYNRGYTF
cdr3_nt: TGTGCCAGCAGCCACCCGTACAACCGCGGCTACACCTTC

j_call: TRBJ1-5
clone_size: -
d_call: -
cdr3_length: 13
v_call: TRBV6-5
cdr3_aa: CASSYSSNQPQHF
cdr3_nt: TGTGCCAGCAGTTACAGTAGCAATCAGCCCCAGCATTTT

j_call: TRBJ2-7
clone_size: -
d_call: TRBD1
cdr3_length: 14
v_call: TRBV19
cdr3_aa: CASRPGQGAYEQYF
cdr3_nt: TGTGCCAGTAGACCCGGACAGGGAGCCTACGAGCAGTACTTC

j_call: TRBJ2-1
clone_size: -
d_call: TRBD1
cdr3_length: 13
v_call: TRBV29-1
cdr3_aa: CSVSGGRSNEQFF
cdr3_nt: TGCAGCGTTTCAGGGGGCAGGTCCAATGAGCAGTTCTTC

j_call: TRBJ1-2
clone_size: -
d_call: -
cdr3_length: 14
v_call: TRBV6-1
cdr3_aa: CASSAHSIPYGYTF
cdr3_nt: TGTGCCAGCAGTGCCCACAGTATCCCCTATGGCTACACCTTC

j_call: TRBJ2-6
clone_size: -
d_call: -
cdr3_length: 15
v_call: TRBV18
cdr3_aa: CASSPEDSGANVLTF
cdr3_nt: TGTGCCAGCTCACCTGAGGACTCTGGGGCCAACGTCCTGACTTTC

j_call: TRBJ1-1
clone_size: -
d_call: -
cdr3_length: 14
v_call: TRBV4-1
cdr3_aa: CASSQGMTNTEAFF
cdr3_nt: TGCGCCAGCAGTCAGGGGATGACGAACACTGAAGCTTTCTTT

j_call: TRBJ1-1
clone_size: once
d_call: -
cdr3_length: 12
v_call: TRBV7-9
cdr3_aa: CASRTENTEAFF
cdr3_nt: TGTGCCAGCAGGACGGAGAACACTGAAGCTTTCTTT

j_call: TRBJ2-3
clone_size: few
d_call: -
cdr3_length: 12
v_call: TRBV13
cdr3_aa: CASSSGWDTQYF
cdr3_nt: TGTGCCAGCAGCTCAGGGTGGGATACGCAGTATTTT

j_call: TRBJ2-7
clone_size: -
d_call: TRBD1
cdr3_length: 14
v_call: TRBV10-3
cdr3_aa: CAISEPGQGHEQYF
cdr3_nt: TGTGCCATCAGTGAGCCGGGACAGGGACACGAGCAGTACTTC

j_call: TRBJ2-3
clone_size: -
d_call: TRBD2
cdr3_length: 16
v_call: TRBV7-9
cdr3_aa: CASSLSGLAGGNTQYF
cdr3_nt: TGTGCCAGCAGCTTATCCGGACTAGCGGGGGGGAATACGCAGTATTTT

j_call: TRBJ1-1
clone_size: -
d_call: -
cdr3_length: 14
v_call: TRBV7-6
cdr3_aa: CASSAGLGGTEAFF
cdr3_nt: TGTGCCAGCAGCGCAGGACTAGGGGGAACTGAAGCTTTCTTT

j_call: TRBJ2-7
clone_size: -
d_call: -
cdr3_length: 13
v_call: TRBV13
cdr3_aa: CASSHREAYEQYF
cdr3_nt: TGTGCCAGCAGCCACAGGGAGGCCTACGAGCAGTACTTC

j_call: TRBJ1-3
clone_size: -
d_call: TRBD1
cdr3_length: 12
v_call: TRBV30
cdr3_aa: CAWIGTANTIYF
cdr3_nt: TGTGCCTGGATTGGGACAGCAAACACCATATATTTT

j_call: TRBJ1-1
clone_size: -
d_call: -
cdr3_length: 14
v_call: TRBV23-1
cdr3_aa: CASSQPSCRGEAFF
cdr3_nt: TGCGCCAGCAGTCAACCCTCCTGTAGGGGTGAAGCTTTCTTT

j_call: TRBJ1-1
clone_size: few
d_call: -
cdr3_length: 11
v_call: TRBV5-1
cdr3_aa: CASSGNTEAFF
cdr3_nt: TGCGCCAGCAGCGGGAACACTGAAGCTTTCTTT

j_call: TRBJ2-7
clone_size: few
d_call: TRBD2
cdr3_length: 16
v_call: TRBV7-9
cdr3_aa: CASTPTSGGPPYEQYF
cdr3_nt: TGTGCCAGCACCCCAACTAGCGGGGGGCCTCCCTACGAGCAGTACTTC

j_call: TRBJ1-3
clone_size: few
d_call: -
cdr3_length: 15
v_call: TRBV13
cdr3_aa: CASQGFGHSGNTIYF
cdr3_nt: TGTGCCAGCCAAGGCTTCGGGCACTCTGGAAACACCATATATTTT

j_call: TRBJ1-1
clone_size: few
d_call: TRBD1
cdr3_length: 17
v_call: TRBV7-9
cdr3_aa: CASSFEATGEEVTEAFF
cdr3_nt: TGTGCCAGCAGCTTTGAGGCGACAGGGGAGGAGGTCACTGAAGCTTTCTTT

j_call: TRBJ2-3
clone_size: -
d_call: -
cdr3_length: 15
v_call: TRBV7-3
cdr3_aa: CASSPGGEHTDTQYF
cdr3_nt: TGTGCCAGCAGCCCAGGGGGGGAACACACAGATACGCAGTATTTT

j_call: TRBJ2-1
clone_size: few
d_call: TRBD1
cdr3_length: 16
v_call: TRBV19
cdr3_aa: CASSIQGRGKYNEQFF
cdr3_nt: TGTGCCAGTAGTATTCAAGGCAGGGGGAAGTACAATGAGCAGTTCTTC

j_call: TRBJ2-5
clone_size: -
d_call: -
cdr3_length: 14
v_call: TRBV9
cdr3_aa: CASSVGSGEETQYF
cdr3_nt: TGTGCCAGCAGCGTAGGTTCTGGGGAAGAGACCCAGTACTTC

j_call: TRBJ2-7
clone_size: -
d_call: -
cdr3_length: 11
v_call: TRBV29-1
cdr3_aa: CSVGKGSEQYF
cdr3_nt: TGCAGCGTTGGTAAAGGGAGCGAGCAGTACTTC

j_call: TRBJ1-1
clone_size: few
d_call: TRBD1
cdr3_length: 13
v_call: TRBV29-1
cdr3_aa: CSVPGQGETEAFF
cdr3_nt: TGCAGCGTTCCGGGACAGGGGGAGACTGAAGCTTTCTTT

j_call: TRBJ2-2
clone_size: -
d_call: -
cdr3_length: 15
v_call: TRBV4-2
cdr3_aa: CASSQTRAMAGELFF
cdr3_nt: TGTGCCAGCAGCCAAACCCGGGCGATGGCCGGGGAGCTGTTTTTT

j_call: TRBJ2-5
clone_size: -
d_call: -
cdr3_length: 11
v_call: TRBV25-1
cdr3_aa: CASSQSQTQYF
cdr3_nt: TGTGCCAGCAGTCAGAGCCAAACCCAGTACTTC

j_call: TRBJ2-5
clone_size: few
d_call: TRBD1
cdr3_length: 15
v_call: TRBV13
cdr3_aa: CASSFNTGGQETQYF
cdr3_nt: TGTGCCAGCAGCTTCAACACAGGGGGCCAAGAGACCCAGTACTTC

j_call: TRBJ1-1
clone_size: few
d_call: -
cdr3_length: 15
v_call: TRBV2
cdr3_aa: CASSEALGDITEAFF
cdr3_nt: TGTGCCAGCAGTGAAGCGCTGGGTGACATCACTGAAGCTTTCTTT

j_call: TRBJ1-1
clone_size: -
d_call: -
cdr3_length: 14
v_call: TRBV4-1
cdr3_aa: CASSLHREYTEAFF
cdr3_nt: TGCGCCAGCAGCCTTCACAGGGAATACACTGAAGCTTTCTTT

j_call: TRBJ2-5
clone_size: once
d_call: -
cdr3_length: 13
v_call: TRBV7-2
cdr3_aa: CASSLNRVETQYF
cdr3_nt: TGTGCCAGCAGCTTAAACAGGGTTGAGACCCAGTACTTC

j_call: TRBJ1-2
clone_size: -
d_call: TRBD1
cdr3_length: 13
v_call: TRBV30
cdr3_aa: CAWSVQGANGYTF
cdr3_nt: TGTGCCTGGAGTGTACAGGGGGCAAATGGCTACACCTTC

j_call: TRBJ1-2
clone_size: -
d_call: -
cdr3_length: 12
v_call: TRBV13
cdr3_aa: CASSLDRVGYTF
cdr3_nt: TGTGCCAGCAGCTTAGACAGGGTTGGCTACACCTTC

j_call: TRBJ2-2
clone_size: -
d_call: -
cdr3_length: 12
v_call: TRBV27
cdr3_aa: CASSFGGGELFF
cdr3_nt: TGTGCCAGCAGTTTTGGGGGCGGGGAGCTGTTTTTT

j_call: TRBJ2-1
clone_size: -
d_call: -
cdr3_length: 9
v_call: TRBV2
cdr3_aa: CASSEWSIF
cdr3_nt: TGTGCCAGCAGTGAGTGGAGCATCTTC

j_call: TRBJ1-5
clone_size: -
d_call: TRBD1
cdr3_length: 15
v_call: TRBV7-8
cdr3_aa: CASTQGAGSNQPQHF
cdr3_nt: TGTGCCAGCACGCAGGGGGCAGGAAGCAATCAGCCCCAGCATTTT

j_call: TRBJ2-7
clone_size: few
d_call: -
cdr3_length: 14
v_call: TRBV29-1
cdr3_aa: CSVERVGSTYEQYF
cdr3_nt: TGCAGCGTTGAAAGGGTAGGGTCCACCTACGAGCAGTACTTC

j_call: TRBJ2-7
clone_size: few
d_call: TRBD1
cdr3_length: 13
v_call: TRBV30
cdr3_aa: CAGEGTASYEQYF
cdr3_nt: TGTGCGGGAGAGGGGACAGCATCCTACGAGCAGTACTTC